This TCR beta chain was obtained from a study of human T cells and chemical hapten exposure. CDR1 and CDR2 from the germline V gene are MNHNS and SASEGT. CDR3 size: 14 residues. At least ten counts were recorded for this clonotype. Its antigen is not known. A junction end diverges from the germline sequence, so it may reflect a read error. TCRdb re-called the RACE reads through MiXCR, storing one row per CDR3 protein. The sample includes fewer than 45,000 distinct CDR3 sequences, 9.5% to 15% seen only once; the top ten take roughly 1.9%. Time point noted: pre-sensitization, week 0. Sample treatment: therapeutic diphenylcyclopropenone sensitization with weekly scalp DPC. From whole blood left unfractionated, total RNA was extracted. Donors, patients with alopecia ranging from 18 to 70 years old and judged suitable for DPC, provided samples. Study-wide findings and caveats: Patch test score rose with PT1 expanded TCR count, significant at thresholds 8, 16 and 32, not 4.

The chain is built from TRBV6-1 and TRBJ2-4; TRBD1 matches 10 bases. Here the sequenced sample was whole blood, taken in connection with sensitization to the hapten diphenylcyclopropenone (DPC). The clonotype comes from a woman aged 40 to 50 with alopecia areata. Some clones in this sample may be carry-over from other donors' samples. CDR3 residues: CASSEDVTGGSRGF. The CDR3 coding sequence is TGTGCCAGCAGTGAAGACGTGACAGGGGGCTCCCGAGGATTC.